The TCR beta chain described here comes from a study of PD-1 blockade in classical Hodgkin lymphoma. Each patient experienced a relapse that followed autologous stem cell transplantation, and brentuximab vedotin exposure varied. Investigators isolated CD4+ T cells from thawed PBMCs through magnetic negative selection. Findings and limits, study-wide: Only CD4+ TCR diversity, not CD8+, had risen significantly by C4D1.

Trimming pared 1 base from V and 9 bases from J, leaving 7 bases between. Germline assignment: CDR1 MDHEN and CDR2 SYDVKM. The CDR3 totals 11 residues. This clone showed up just a few times. The antigen remains unidentified. Here immunoSEQ multiplex PCR was the method, and the copy in TCRdb shows in-frame clones only, minus some. The sample contains tens of thousands of clones, 85% to 90% of which appear only once. Sample: CD4+ T cells from blood, taken at baseline. The receptor comes from a human donor with classical Hodgkin lymphoma. The V gene is TRBV28, the J gene TRBJ2-7; no firm D call. The CDR3 sequence: CASSLYAAQYF. The CDR3 DNA reads as TGTGCCAGCAGTTTATACGCGGCGCAGTACTTC.